These 9 T cell receptor beta chains came from one sample sequenced in a study of OX40 agonist ivuxolimab in advanced cancers. Clones were read by immunoSEQ multiplex PCR, and TCRdb kept only the in-frame ones, dropping some. The sample consists of 65,000 to 85,000 clones, 75% to 90% of them appearing once. Sequenced material: CD4+ or CD8+ T cells sorted from blood, taken in a trial of the OX40 agonist ivuxolimab. Receptors were obtained from an adult with an advanced solid tumor such as melanoma, head and neck, liver or kidney cancer.

The rearrangement links TRBV19 to TRBJ2-3, with no clear D. Germline assignment: CDR1 LNHDA and CDR2 SQIVND (reference sequence). This CDR3 is built from 13 residues. Trimming stripped 1 base from V and 10 bases from J, with 12 bases between. The CDR3 DNA follows: TGTGCCAGTAGTATAGGGGCCCGTGGGGCGCAGTATTTT. Amino acids: CASSIGARGAQYF.

This clone was seen a single time. V is TRBV30 and J is TRBJ2-7; TRBD2 matches 7 bases. The CDR3 extends over 13 amino acids. V gave up 3 bases and J gave up 1 base; unmatched junction bases: 3. Germline V gene lookup returns CDR1 GTSNPN and CDR2 SVGIG (reference sequence). In DNA, the CDR3 is TGTGCCTGGAGCGGGGGAGGGTCCTACGAGCAGTACTTC. Amino acids: CAWSGGGSYEQYF.

The chain recombines TRBV5-1 with TRBJ2-2; maybe TRBD1 (6 bases). The germline gives CDR1 SGHRS, CDR2 YFSETQ. This CDR3 has 16 residues. V lost 0 bases to trimming and J lost 2 bases, with 11 bases between them. The CDR3 sequence is CASSLAQTGNTGELFF. The DNA for the CDR3 is TGCGCCAGCAGCTTGGCCCAGACAGGCAACACCGGGGAGCTGTTTTTT.

The chain uses TRBV9 and TRBJ2-2; TRBD1 agrees at 7 bases. The length of the CDR3 is 15 residues. With 4 bases clipped from V and 1 base from J, the junction kept 4 bases outside the gene matches. Germline V gives CDR1 SGDLS, CDR2 YYNGEE. The CDR3 DNA reads TGTGCCAGCAGCTCCGGGACAGTGAACACCGGGGAGCTGTTTTTT. Residues: CASSSGTVNTGELFF.

The chain employs TRBV5-1 and TRBJ1-1; weak D call: TRBD1 (5 bases). The CDR3 has 14 residues. The V gene lost 0 bases and the J gene lost 7 bases, with 13 bases spanning the gap. From germline, CDR1 is SGHRS and CDR2 YFSETQ. In nucleotides, the CDR3 is TGCGCCAGCAGCTTGGGTGCAGGGATAGGTGAAGCTTTCTTT. Its translation: CASSLGAGIGEAFF. Looking up the rest from reference TRBV5-1 and TRBJ1-1 gives the full variable domain: KAGVTQTPRYLIKTRGQQVTLSCSPISGHRSVSWYQQTPGQGLQFLFEYFSETQRNKGNFPGRFSGRQFSNSRSEMNVSTLELGDSALYLCASSLGAGIGEAFFGQGTRLTVV.

The gene calls are TRBV15 and TRBJ2-3; no firm D call. The length of the CDR3 is 17 residues. Germline loops: CDR1 LNHNV, CDR2 YYDKDF (reference sequence). Trimming shortened V by 0 bases and J by 2 bases, and 15 bases separated the two germline ends. CDR3 loop: CATSRDNPDQFTDTQYF. CDR3 bases: TGTGCCACCAGCAGAGATAATCCGGACCAATTCACAGATACGCAGTATTTT.

The V and J genes are TRBV5-4 and TRBJ2-3; D is uncertain. There are 12 residues in the CDR3. Germline assignment: CDR1 SGHNT and CDR2 YYREEE (reference sequence). V lost 3 bases, J lost 6 bases, and 8 bases lay in between. CDR3 sequence reads: CASSWGLDTQYF. In DNA form, the CDR3 reads TGTGCCAGCAGCTGGGGTTTGGATACGCAGTATTTT.

CDR3 coding DNA: TGTGCCAGCAGCGCCACGACAGGCCCGGTCTCTGGAAACACCATATATTTT. Amino acid sequence: CASSATTGPVSGNTIYF. This sequence joins TRBV9 and TRBJ1-3; tentatively, D is TRBD1 (6 bases). Germline-derived CDR1 and CDR2 are SGDLS and YYNGEE. Trimming removed 3 bases from V and 0 bases from J, with 16 bases in between. This CDR3 region has 17 residues. The whole variable domain, filled in from reference TRBV9 and TRBJ1-3, reads DSGVTQTPKHLITATGQRVTLRCSPRSGDLSVYWYQQSLDQGLQFLIQYYNGEERAKGNILERFSAQQFPDLHSELNLSSLELGDSALYFCASSATTGPVSGNTIYFGEGSWLTVV.

V usage is TRBV5-8 and J usage is TRBJ2-5, with 8 bases fitting TRBD1. Germline V gene data show CDR1 as SGHTS and CDR2 as YDEGEE. With 4 bases clipped from V and 5 bases from J, the junction kept 7 bases outside the gene matches. This CDR3 is built from 14 residues. CDR3 residues: CASSIRQGQETQYF. The DNA for the CDR3 is TGTGCCAGCAGCATAAGACAGGGGCAGGAGACCCAGTACTTC.